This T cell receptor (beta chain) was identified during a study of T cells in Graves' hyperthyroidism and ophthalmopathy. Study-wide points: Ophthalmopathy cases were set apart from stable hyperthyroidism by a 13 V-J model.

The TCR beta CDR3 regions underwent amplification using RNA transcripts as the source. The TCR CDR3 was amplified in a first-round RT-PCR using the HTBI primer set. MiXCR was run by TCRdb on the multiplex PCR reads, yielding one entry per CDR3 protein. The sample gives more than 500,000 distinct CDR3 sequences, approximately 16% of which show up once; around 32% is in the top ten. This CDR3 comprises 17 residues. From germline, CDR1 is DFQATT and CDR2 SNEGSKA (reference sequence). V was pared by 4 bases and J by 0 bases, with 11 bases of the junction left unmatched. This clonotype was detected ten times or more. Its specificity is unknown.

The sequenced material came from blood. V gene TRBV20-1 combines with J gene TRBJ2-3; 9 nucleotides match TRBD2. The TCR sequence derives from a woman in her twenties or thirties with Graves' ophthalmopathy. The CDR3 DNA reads TGCAGTGCTACAAGGACTAGCGCGCCTTCGAGCACAGATACGCAGTATTTT. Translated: CSATRTSAPSSTDTQYF.